The clone carrying this TCR beta chain came up once. Its antigen is undetermined. This CDR3 is built from 14 residues. Germline V gives CDR1 ENHRY, CDR2 SYGVKD. V was clipped by 0 bases and J by 7 bases; unmatched bases: 2. The donors, all healthy, were Caucasians living in Russia, aged 6 to 90. Isolation per sample recovered at least 7 million PBMCs. The sample is drawn from a study of blood T cells in healthy people across ages. Study-level results: One million T cells yielded diversity estimates that were considered underestimates.

Alongside a J-beta primer mix, a sample-barcoded 5' primer served in a second PCR lasting about 6 to 11 cycles. Template switching added a 12-random-nucleotide identifier to every cDNA molecule. MiXCR was run by TCRdb on the 5' RACE reads, yielding one entry per CDR3 protein. The sample has 850,000 to 1,300,000 distinct CDR3 sequences, around 45% seen once. The chain carries TRBV10-3 and TRBJ2-1, with 8 bases identical to TRBD1. The source is a woman aged 55-70 years in good health. The sequencing input was blood. CDR3 sequence reads: CAISESDRENEQFF. CDR3 nucleotides: TGTGCCATCAGTGAGTCGGACAGGGAAAATGAGCAGTTCTTC.